A selection of T cell receptor beta chains follows, all from one sample in a study of radiotherapy plus CTLA-4 blockade in lung cancer. Libraries were prepared by immunoSEQ multiplex PCR; TCRdb keeps only in-frame clonotypes and omits some of them. The table includes about 73,000 clones, roughly 87% detected once. The sequencing here drew on peripheral blood, taken from a patient treated with radiotherapy plus ipilimumab. The source of these receptors is a human donor with non-small cell lung cancer that progressed on radiotherapy plus ipilimumab. Both conserved end residues are part of each CDR3.

V gene	J gene	CDR3 protein
TRBV19	TRBJ1-1	CASRVTSTGNTEAFF
TRBV7-9	TRBJ2-5	CAGGSAGQETQYF
TRBV28	TRBJ2-5	CASTLAGGLETQYF
TRBV7-8	TRBJ2-7	CASSLDLGVSYEQYF
TRBV5-6	TRBJ2-1	CASSLRGRGANEQFF
TRBV10-1	TRBJ1-5	CASRDRGPNQPQHF
TRBV27	TRBJ2-5	CASSLSAGAETQYF
TRBV27	TRBJ2-1	CASTLGNEQFF
TRBV7-3	TRBJ2-5	CASSLTAGKETQYF
TRBV4-1	TRBJ2-5	CASSQEGGSKETQYF
TRBV28	TRBJ1-1	CASSFTGYTEAFF
TRBV7-7	TRBJ1-5	CASSLGPNQPQHF
TRBV7-9	TRBJ2-1	CASSFRGGSYNEQFF
TRBV28	TRBJ2-2	CASSINPGELFF
TRBV7-9	TRBJ2-3	CASSLVLGQGADTQYF
TRBV7-3	TRBJ1-2	CASSPISGSGYTF
TRBV11-2	TRBJ2-6	CASSLDSTGVTGANVLTF
TRBV15	TRBJ1-5	CATSRDRGTYSNQPQHF
TRBV19	TRBJ2-7	CASSDRYEQYF
TRBV19	TRBJ2-7	CATRLANSYEQYF
TRBV11-2	TRBJ1-1	CASSHSTGFTEAFF
TRBV29-1	TRBJ2-7	CSVERRGATPYEQYF
TRBV7-2	TRBJ1-5	CASSSLKPNQPQHF
TRBV28	TRBJ1-2	CASRYRGTNYGYTF
TRBV2	TRBJ2-6	CASSEGLAGRRPGANVLTF
TRBV29-1	TRBJ2-5	CSVGTEPKRPQYF
TRBV4-1	TRBJ2-5	CASSQQGRSGLQETQYF
TRBV9	TRBJ1-3	CASSTERGNTIYF
TRBV29-1	TRBJ2-1	CSDLLANEQFF
TRBV29-1	TRBJ1-2	CSVLTRGQPMRGYTF
TRBV29-1	TRBJ2-3	CSVAPPRLAGGTDTQYF
TRBV27	TRBJ1-4	CASSLFGGRTNEKLFF
TRBV4-2	TRBJ2-2	CASSQASSGRLNTGELFF
TRBV5-6	TRBJ1-5	CASSKSLGGNQPQHF
TRBV7-8	TRBJ1-1	CASSFPILKQGYENTEAFF
TRBV5-4	TRBJ2-1	CASSPTVTGDEQFF
TRBV11-3	TRBJ2-1	CASSDRDRGRNEQFF
TRBV2	TRBJ2-1	CASTSQGGGANEQFF
TRBV2	TRBJ1-5	CASSTGSDQPQHF
TRBV5-6	TRBJ1-4	CASSTRQGEKLFF
TRBV27	TRBJ1-4	CASSFGEKLFF
TRBV28	TRBJ1-4	CASSLLGAPIPNEKLFF
TRBV5-4	TRBJ2-5	CASSTRTSGGMPQYF
TRBV12-2	TRBJ2-7	CASRLAAKRSSSYEQYF
TRBV4-1	TRBJ2-2	CASSRVGAGELFF
TRBV21-1	TRBJ2-5	CASSDSSGPKGETQYF
TRBV29-1	TRBJ1-2	CSVETGDYGYTF
TRBV11-1	TRBJ2-3	CASSLSRATDTQYF
TRBV6-6	TRBJ2-2	CASTAEGQGANGELFF
TRBV18	TRBJ2-3	CASSPPTSSSTDTQYF